Listed below are T cell receptor beta chains from one sample, sequenced in a study of T cell changes during pregnancy in multiple sclerosis. TCRdb's table, derived via immunoSEQ multiplex PCR, lists solely in-frame clones and lacks some. This sample has 100,000 to 110,000 clones, with 92% found just once. Material: peripheral blood, obtained after pregnancy. The receptors stem from a female donor with multiple sclerosis, enrolled in a pregnancy study. CDR3s leave out the opening cysteine and the closing phenylalanine or tryptophan. Part of the rows lack a size; the others show once, few, many or a class for expanded clones.

J: TRBJ2-3; size: -; V: TRBV29-1; CDR3: SEITGSDTQY
J: TRBJ1-5; size: -; V: TRBV9; CDR3: ASSLDSSNQPQH
J: TRBJ1-2; size: -; V: TRBV5-1; CDR3: ASSLATGGIHGYT
J: TRBJ1-6; size: -; V: TRBV30; CDR3: AWSAVSSYNSPLH
J: TRBJ1-2; size: -; V: TRBV5-5; CDR3: ASSLLPGQGANGYT
J: TRBJ2-7; size: -; V: TRBV4-1; CDR3: ASSQDLSGAYEQY
J: TRBJ2-7; size: -; V: TRBV28; CDR3: ASSPWGRTSGSNEQY
J: TRBJ1-1; size: -; V: TRBV6-5; CDR3: ASSYSAGGFTEAF
J: TRBJ1-2; size: -; V: TRBV18; CDR3: ASSPPRGGYT
J: TRBJ1-1; size: -; V: TRBV28; CDR3: ASSSFSAF
J: TRBJ2-7; size: -; V: TRBV20-1; CDR3: SASGTDEQY
J: TRBJ1-2; size: -; V: TRBV19; CDR3: AARDRGRSGGYT
J: TRBJ2-5; size: -; V: TRBV5-1; CDR3: ASSAGGTSGGRGETQY
J: TRBJ1-3; size: -; V: TRBV5-1; CDR3: ASSSGLTGHMGNTIY
J: TRBJ2-1; size: -; V: TRBV6-1; CDR3: ASSVDREPYNEQF
J: TRBJ1-5; size: -; V: TRBV7-2; CDR3: ASSLEFLYQPQH
J: TRBJ1-3; size: -; V: TRBV11-1; CDR3: ASSRRGTGGNTIY
J: TRBJ2-7; size: -; V: TRBV19; CDR3: ASSIGTAYEQY
J: TRBJ1-2; size: -; V: TRBV28; CDR3: ASSLNSRRGYT
J: TRBJ1-2; size: -; V: TRBV6-6; CDR3: ASSQWFRDGYT
J: TRBJ1-2; size: -; V: TRBV28; CDR3: ASSLGQGLNYGYT
J: TRBJ1-2; size: -; V: TRBV6-1; CDR3: ASSGTENYGYT
J: TRBJ2-1; size: -; V: TRBV14; CDR3: ASSHKTGGTSKF
J: TRBJ1-3; size: -; V: TRBV30; CDR3: AWEHNSGNTIY
J: TRBJ2-7; size: -; V: TRBV6-1; CDR3: ASSEGRVGYEQY
J: TRBJ2-3; size: -; V: TRBV2; CDR3: ASSEWRVDTQY
J: TRBJ2-7; size: -; V: TRBV19; CDR3: ASTSRATGNYEQY
J: TRBJ1-2; size: -; V: TRBV7-2; CDR3: ASSQQSGPYGYT
J: TRBJ2-1; size: -; V: TRBV5-4; CDR3: ASSSGGWGRGNEQF
J: TRBJ1-5; size: -; V: TRBV2; CDR3: ASSEGGYSNQPQH
J: TRBJ2-7; size: -; V: TRBV11-3; CDR3: ASGAYPVGYEQY
J: TRBJ2-7; size: -; V: TRBV6-5; CDR3: AAGAAGVYSYEQY
J: TRBJ2-7; size: -; V: TRBV25-1; CDR3: ASSARTGLYEQY
J: TRBJ2-7; size: -; V: TRBV27; CDR3: ASSLMGAAEEQY
J: TRBJ1-2; size: few; V: TRBV6-6; CDR3: ASSYEQGRGYGYT
J: TRBJ1-2; size: -; V: TRBV7-9; CDR3: ASSQGTVSNYGYT
J: TRBJ2-3; size: once; V: TRBV6-6; CDR3: ASSYWQGGTDTQY
J: TRBJ2-2; size: -; V: TRBV19; CDR3: ASSIFTSGRSTGELF
J: TRBJ2-1; size: -; V: TRBV19; CDR3: ASSIRGRGGTQRHNEQF
J: TRBJ2-7; size: few; V: TRBV5-1; CDR3: ASSRGGTGETYEQY
J: TRBJ2-1; size: once; V: TRBV7-2; CDR3: ASSLSTSYNEQF
J: TRBJ1-5; size: -; V: TRBV6-6; CDR3: ASSYEGDVQPQH
J: TRBJ2-3; size: -; V: TRBV5-4; CDR3: ASSRPSGGTDTQY
J: TRBJ2-3; size: once; V: TRBV11-2; CDR3: ASSSSDTQY
J: TRBJ2-1; size: -; V: TRBV5-1; CDR3: ASSAGTANNEQF
J: TRBJ2-5; size: -; V: TRBV10-3; CDR3: AISESTGLAWETQY
J: TRBJ1-5; size: -; V: TRBV21-1; CDR3: ASSKNRVSLGLNQPQH
J: TRBJ2-7; size: -; V: TRBV29-1; CDR3: SVESGTGVYEQY
J: TRBJ2-3; size: -; V: TRBV5-1; CDR3: ASRATGKSTDTQY
J: TRBJ2-7; size: -; V: TRBV5-5; CDR3: ASSLWGASYEQY
J: TRBJ2-1; size: -; V: TRBV7-3; CDR3: ASSSPDRATHEQF
J: TRBJ2-2; size: -; V: TRBV7-3; CDR3: ASSSGRQGAIGELF
J: TRBJ1-5; size: -; V: TRBV2; CDR3: ASKWELYSNQPQH
J: TRBJ1-5; size: -; V: TRBV7-9; CDR3: ASSRDNWNQPQH
J: TRBJ1-2; size: -; V: TRBV11-3; CDR3: ASSFGGANYGYT
J: TRBJ2-1; size: -; V: TRBV4-1; CDR3: ASTSSGRANEQF
J: TRBJ2-3; size: -; V: TRBV5-6; CDR3: ASSSSGAYASTDTQY
J: TRBJ1-5; size: -; V: TRBV29-1; CDR3: SVLTGVDQPQH
J: TRBJ1-1; size: -; V: TRBV6-5; CDR3: ASSLGQVTAEAF